This T cell receptor beta chain came from a study of blood T cells in healthy people across ages. Study observations and caveats: With age, beta diversity per million T cells declined roughly linearly, significantly by about 40. CMV status of donors was unknown, possibly confounding expanded clonotype changes. Those diversity estimates obtained from one million T cells were thought to be underestimates.

The CDR3 has 14 amino acids. Trimming took 3 bases from V and 0 from J, leaving 7 bases between them. Germline-derived CDR1 and CDR2 are MNHEY and SMNVEV (reference sequence). The use of a sample-barcoded 5' primer and a J-beta primer mix characterized a second PCR of roughly 7 to 12 cycles. TCRdb redid the calling of the 5' RACE reads with MiXCR, one entry per CDR3 protein. The sample holds around 970,000 distinct CDR3 sequences; just over 50% are singletons and the top ten take around a fifth. Healthy Caucasians from Russia aged about 6 to 100 served as donors. To note about this clonotype: Its matching antigen is unknown.

The origin of this receptor is a woman aged 60-75 years in good health. V gene TRBV27 combines with J gene TRBJ2-3; D is uncertain. Material for sequencing was blood. The CDR3 region has the DNA TGTGCCAGCAGTTTCCAGTACAGCACAGATACGCAGTATTTT. Protein: CASSFQYSTDTQYF.